This entry features one T cell receptor beta chain sequence. Its target is not known. The sample comes from a study of graft-versus-host responses after intestinal transplantation. Sequenced by immunoSEQ multiplex PCR; TCRdb stores in-frame clones only, minus some. Here the sample spans over 65,000 clones, 80% to 95% being singletons. The CDR3 loop spans 14 amino acids. In germline, CDR1 is SEHNR, CDR2 FQNEAQ (reference sequence). The ends were cut back, 1 base at V and 2 bases at J, with 8 bases in the middle. This material consisted of unstimulated CD8+ T cells sorted from spleen or lymph node cells, taken before transplant. V gene TRBV7-9 combines with J gene TRBJ1-1, with D hard to call. The sequence derives from a human donor who was the organ donor for an intestinal transplant. The CDR3 DNA is TGTGCCAGCAGCTTAGTCCTGGGAAACACTGAAGCTTTCTTT. This gives the protein CASSLVLGNTEAFF.